The TCR beta chain described here comes from a study of cytomegalovirus exposure and HLA in healthy donors. Study-level findings and limits: TCR beta chains numbering more than 150 were designated cytomegalovirus-associated. Later, an analysis found that TCR clusters from the first cohort tended to co-occur in the roughly 130 validation repertoires.

This CDR3 is built from 16 residues. CDR1 and CDR2 from the germline V gene are LNHDA and SQIVND (reference sequence). V was trimmed by 6 bases and J by 0 bases, leaving 15 bases between them. On this clone itself: The antigen remains undetermined.

The data were produced by immunoSEQ multiplex PCR, yet TCRdb's version contains in-frame clones alone and is incomplete. The table has 200,000 or so clones, more than 65% seen once. The receptor comes from a woman aged 30 to 39 in good health and CMV-seropositive. This rearrangement joins TRBV19 to TRBJ2-1; D is perhaps TRBD1 (6 bases). Sequencing used PBMCs. This chain's CDR3 is CASRDPRGSSYNEQFF. The CDR3 DNA follows: TGTGCCAGTAGGGATCCCAGGGGAAGCTCCTACAATGAGCAGTTCTTC.